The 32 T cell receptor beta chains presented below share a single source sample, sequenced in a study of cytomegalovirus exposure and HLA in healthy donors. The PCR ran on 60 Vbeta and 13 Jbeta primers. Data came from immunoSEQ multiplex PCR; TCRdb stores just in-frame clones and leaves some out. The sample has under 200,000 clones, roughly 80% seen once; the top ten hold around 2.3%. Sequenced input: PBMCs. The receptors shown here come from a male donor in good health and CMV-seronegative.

In DNA form, the CDR3 reads TGTGCCAGTAGTATGCAGGGGGCCACTGAAGCTTTCTTT. This gives the protein CASSMQGATEAFF. V and J are TRBV19 and TRBJ1-1; 8 bases are a match to TRBD1. The CDR3 has 13 residues. Unmatched junction bases numbered 1, after V lost 3 bases and J lost 4 bases. The germline V gene has CDR1 LNHDA and CDR2 SQIVND (reference sequence). Full variable domain (outside the CDR3, taken from reference TRBV19 and TRBJ1-1): DGGITQSPKYLFRKEGQNVTLSCEQNLNHDAMYWYRQDPGQGLRLIYYSQIVNDFQKGDIAEGYSVSREKKESFPLTVTSAQKNPTAFYLCASSMQGATEAFFGQGTRLTVV.

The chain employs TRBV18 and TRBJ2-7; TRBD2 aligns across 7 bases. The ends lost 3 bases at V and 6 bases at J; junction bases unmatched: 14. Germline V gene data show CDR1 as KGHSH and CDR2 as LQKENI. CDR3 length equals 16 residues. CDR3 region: CASSPMLGGGVVEQYF. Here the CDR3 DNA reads TGTGCCAGCTCACCGATGTTGGGGGGGGGAGTGGTCGAGCAGTACTTC. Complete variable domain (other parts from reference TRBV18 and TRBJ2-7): NAGVMQNPRHLVRRRGQEARLRCSPMKGHSHVYWYRQLPEEGLKFMVYLQKENIIDESGMPKERFSAEFPKEGPSILRIQQVVRGDSAAYFCASSPMLGGGVVEQYFGPGTRLTVT.

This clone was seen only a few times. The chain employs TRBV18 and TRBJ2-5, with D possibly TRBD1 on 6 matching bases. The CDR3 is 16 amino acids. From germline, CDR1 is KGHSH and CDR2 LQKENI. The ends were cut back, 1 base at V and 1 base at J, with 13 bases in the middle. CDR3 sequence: CASSPQHRASQETQYF. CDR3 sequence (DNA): TGTGCCAGCTCACCACAGCACAGGGCCTCCCAAGAGACCCAGTACTTC.

CDR3 amino acids: CASSPRGAPTGELFF. In DNA form, the CDR3 reads TGTGCCAGCAGCCCGCGGGGGGCTCCCACCGGGGAGCTGTTTTTT. The chain is built from TRBV7-2 and TRBJ2-2; 8 nucleotides match TRBD2. Germline V CDR1 and CDR2: SGHTA, FQGNSA. The trim removed 5 bases at V and 4 bases at J, leaving 6 bases unmatched. The CDR3 length is 15 residues. Complete variable domain (other parts from reference TRBV7-2 and TRBJ2-2): GAGVSQSPSNKVTEKGKDVELRCDPISGHTALYWYRQSLGQGLEFLIYFQGNSAPDKSGLPSDRFSAERTGGSVSTLTIQRTQQEDSAVYLCASSPRGAPTGELFFGEGSRLTVL.

CDR3 loop: CASSSSQNTEAFF. The CDR3 DNA follows: TGTGCCAGCAGCTCAAGCCAGAACACTGAAGCTTTCTTT. This chain connects TRBV7-2 to TRBJ1-1; D ambiguous. Germline V CDR1 and CDR2: SGHTA, FQGNSA. Trimming removed 4 bases from V and 1 base from J, with 7 bases in between. The CDR3 runs 13 residues.

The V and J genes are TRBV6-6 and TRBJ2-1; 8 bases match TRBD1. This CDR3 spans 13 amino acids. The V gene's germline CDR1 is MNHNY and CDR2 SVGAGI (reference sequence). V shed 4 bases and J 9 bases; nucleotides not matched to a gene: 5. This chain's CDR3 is CASSSDRALEQFF. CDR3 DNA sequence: TGTGCCAGCAGTTCGGACAGGGCCCTTGAGCAGTTCTTC.

The CDR3 DNA follows: TGTGCCAGCAGCTTATCGGCAGGGTTAGGCTACACCTTC. Amino acid sequence: CASSLSAGLGYTF. This chain uses TRBV11-3 with TRBJ1-2; a possible D gene is TRBD1 (5 bases). The germline V and J ends were trimmed by 2 bases and 8 bases, with 12 bases remaining between them. This CDR3 spans 13 amino acids. CDR1 and CDR2 from the germline V gene are SGHNT and YENEEA.

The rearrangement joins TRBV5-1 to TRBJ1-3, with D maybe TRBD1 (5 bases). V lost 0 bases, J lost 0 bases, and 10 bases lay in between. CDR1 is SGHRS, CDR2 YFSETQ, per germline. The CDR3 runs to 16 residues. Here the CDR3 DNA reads TGCGCCAGCAGCTTGGGGGGCATCAGCTCTGGAAACACCATATATTTT. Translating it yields CASSLGGISSGNTIYF.

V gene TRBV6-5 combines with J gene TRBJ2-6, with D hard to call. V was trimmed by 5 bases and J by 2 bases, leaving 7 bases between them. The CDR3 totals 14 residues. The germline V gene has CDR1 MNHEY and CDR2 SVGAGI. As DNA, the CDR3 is TGTGCCAGCAGTGAAGAGCCTGGGGCCAACGTCCTGACTTTC. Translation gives CASSEEPGANVLTF.

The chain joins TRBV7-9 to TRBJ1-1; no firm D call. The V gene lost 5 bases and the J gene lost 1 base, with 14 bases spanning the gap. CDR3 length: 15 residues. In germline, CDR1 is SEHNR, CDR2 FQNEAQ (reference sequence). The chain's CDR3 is CASSPKERANTEAFF. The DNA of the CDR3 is TGTGCCAGCAGCCCGAAAGAACGCGCGAACACTGAAGCTTTCTTT.

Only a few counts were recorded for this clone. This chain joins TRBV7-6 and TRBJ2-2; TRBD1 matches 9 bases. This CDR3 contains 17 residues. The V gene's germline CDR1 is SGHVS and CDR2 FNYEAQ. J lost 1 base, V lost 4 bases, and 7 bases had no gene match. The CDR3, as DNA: TGTGCCAGCAGCTCCCGGACAGGGGCGTGGAACACCGGGGAGCTGTTTTTT. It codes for CASSSRTGAWNTGELFF. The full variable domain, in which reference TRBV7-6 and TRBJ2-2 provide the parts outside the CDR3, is GAGVSQSPRYKVTKRGQDVALRCDPISGHVSLYWYRQALGQGPEFLTYFNYEAQQDKSGLPNDRFSAERPEGSISTLTIQRTEQRDSAMYRCASSSRTGAWNTGELFFGEGSRLTVL.

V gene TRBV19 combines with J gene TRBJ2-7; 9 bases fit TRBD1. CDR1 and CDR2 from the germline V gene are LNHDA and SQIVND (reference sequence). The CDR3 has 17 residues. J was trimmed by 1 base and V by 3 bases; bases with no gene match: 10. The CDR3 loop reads CASSMGVSGTGSYEQYF. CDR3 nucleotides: TGTGCCAGTAGTATGGGAGTCTCCGGGACAGGGTCCTACGAGCAGTACTTC.

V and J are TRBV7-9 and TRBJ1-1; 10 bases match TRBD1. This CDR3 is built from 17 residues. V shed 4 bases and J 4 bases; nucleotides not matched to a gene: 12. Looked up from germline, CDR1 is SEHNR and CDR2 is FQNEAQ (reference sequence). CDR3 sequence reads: CASSSNDRGRRFTEAFF. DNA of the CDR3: TGTGCCAGCAGCTCGAATGACAGGGGGCGCCGCTTCACTGAAGCTTTCTTT.

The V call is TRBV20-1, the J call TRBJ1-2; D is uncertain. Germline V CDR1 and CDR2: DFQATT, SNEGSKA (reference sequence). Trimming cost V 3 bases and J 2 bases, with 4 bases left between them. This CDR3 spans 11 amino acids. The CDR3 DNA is TGCAGTGCTAGCCCGAACTATGGCTACACCTTC. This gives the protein CSASPNYGYTF.

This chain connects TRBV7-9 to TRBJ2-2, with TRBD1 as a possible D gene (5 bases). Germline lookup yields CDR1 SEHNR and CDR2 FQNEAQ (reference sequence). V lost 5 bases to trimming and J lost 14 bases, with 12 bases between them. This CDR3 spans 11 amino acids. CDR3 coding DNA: TGTGCCAGCAGCGACCTAGGGGCACTGTTTTTT. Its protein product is CASSDLGALFF. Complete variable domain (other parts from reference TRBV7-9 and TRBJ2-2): DTGVSQNPRHKITKRGQNVTFRCDPISEHNRLYWYRQTLGQGPEFLTYFQNEAQLEKSRLLSDRFSAERPKGSFSTLEIQRTEQGDSAMYLCASSDLGALFFGEGSRLTVL.

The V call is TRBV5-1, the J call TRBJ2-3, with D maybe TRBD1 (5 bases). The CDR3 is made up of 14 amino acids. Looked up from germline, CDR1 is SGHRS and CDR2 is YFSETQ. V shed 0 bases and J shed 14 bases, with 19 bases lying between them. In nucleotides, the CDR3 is TGCGCCAGCAGCTTGGACGACACAGGATTTATGCCGTATTTT. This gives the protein CASSLDDTGFMPYF.

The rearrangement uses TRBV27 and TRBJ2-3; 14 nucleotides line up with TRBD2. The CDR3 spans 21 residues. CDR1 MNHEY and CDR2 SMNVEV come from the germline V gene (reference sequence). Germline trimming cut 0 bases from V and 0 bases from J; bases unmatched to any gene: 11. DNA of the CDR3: TGTGCCAGCAGTTTATCCCCCTGGACTAGCGGGGGGCCCCAAAGCACAGATACGCAGTATTTT. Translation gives CASSLSPWTSGGPQSTDTQYF.

In DNA form, the CDR3 reads TGCGCCAGCAGCTTGGCGTTGGGACAGGGTTCCTATGGCTACACCTTC. Translating gives CASSLALGQGSYGYTF. The chain joins TRBV5-1 to TRBJ1-2; 9 bases match TRBD1. The CDR3 has 16 amino acids. Germline loops: CDR1 SGHRS, CDR2 YFSETQ. With V trimmed by 0 bases and J by 4 bases, 7 bases remained unmatched. The full variable domain, completed using reference TRBV5-1 and TRBJ1-2, is KAGVTQTPRYLIKTRGQQVTLSCSPISGHRSVSWYQQTPGQGLQFLFEYFSETQRNKGNFPGRFSGRQFSNSRSEMNVSTLELGDSALYLCASSLALGQGSYGYTFGSGTRLTVV.

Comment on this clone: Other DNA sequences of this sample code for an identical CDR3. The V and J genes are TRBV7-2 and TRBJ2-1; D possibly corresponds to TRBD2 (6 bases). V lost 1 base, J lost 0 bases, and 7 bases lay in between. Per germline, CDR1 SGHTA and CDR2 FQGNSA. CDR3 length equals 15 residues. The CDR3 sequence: CASSLDGGSYNEQFF. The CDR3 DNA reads TGTGCCAGCAGCTTAGACGGGGGCTCCTACAATGAGCAGTTCTTC.

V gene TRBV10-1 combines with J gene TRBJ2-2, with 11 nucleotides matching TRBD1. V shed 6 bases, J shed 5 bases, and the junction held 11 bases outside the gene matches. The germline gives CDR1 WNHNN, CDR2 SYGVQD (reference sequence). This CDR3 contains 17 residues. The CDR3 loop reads CASSHRTGTGGTGELFF. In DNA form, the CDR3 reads TGCGCCAGCAGCCATAGAACCGGGACAGGGGGAACCGGGGAGCTGTTTTTT.

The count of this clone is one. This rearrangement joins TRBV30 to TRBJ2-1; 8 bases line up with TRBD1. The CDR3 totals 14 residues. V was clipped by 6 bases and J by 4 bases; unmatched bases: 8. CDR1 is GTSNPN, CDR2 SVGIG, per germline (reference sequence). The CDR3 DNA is TGTGCCTGTCTACTCCGGGACAGGTACAATGAGCAGTTCTTC. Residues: CACLLRDRYNEQFF. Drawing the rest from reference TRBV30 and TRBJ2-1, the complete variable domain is SQTIHQWPATLVQPVGSPLSLECTVEGTSNPNLYWYRQAAGRGLQLLFYSVGIGQISSEVPQNLSASRPQDRQFILSSKKLLLSDSGFYLCACLLRDRYNEQFFGPGTRLTVL.

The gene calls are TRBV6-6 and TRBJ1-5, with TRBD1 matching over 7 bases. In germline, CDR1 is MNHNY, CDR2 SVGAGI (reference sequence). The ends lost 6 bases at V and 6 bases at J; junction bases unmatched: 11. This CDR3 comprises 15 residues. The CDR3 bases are TGTGCCAGCAGCCAGAGAGACAGGGCGGGTCAGCCCCAGCATTTT. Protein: CASSQRDRAGQPQHF.

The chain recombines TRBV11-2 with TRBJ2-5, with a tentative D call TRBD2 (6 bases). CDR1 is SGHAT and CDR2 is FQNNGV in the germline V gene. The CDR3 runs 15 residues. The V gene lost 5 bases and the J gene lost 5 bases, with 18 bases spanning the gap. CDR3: CASSPGAFESETQYF. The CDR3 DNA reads TGTGCCAGCAGCCCGGGAGCCTTTGAGTCTGAGACCCAGTACTTC. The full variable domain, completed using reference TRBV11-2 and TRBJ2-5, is EAGVAQSPRYKIIEKRQSVAFWCNPISGHATLYWYQQILGQGPKLLIQFQNNGVVDDSQLPKDRFSAERLKGVDSTLKIQPAKLEDSAVYLCASSPGAFESETQYFGPGTRLLVL.

The CDR3 loop reads CASSEDSFTDTQYF. CDR3 sequence (DNA): TGTGCCAGCAGCGAGGACAGCTTCACAGATACGCAGTATTTT. V and J are TRBV5-4 and TRBJ2-3; D possibly corresponds to TRBD1 (6 bases). CDR1 is SGHNT and CDR2 is YYREEE in the germline V gene (reference sequence). Trimming pared 4 bases from V and 2 bases from J, leaving 11 bases between. This CDR3 spans 14 amino acids.

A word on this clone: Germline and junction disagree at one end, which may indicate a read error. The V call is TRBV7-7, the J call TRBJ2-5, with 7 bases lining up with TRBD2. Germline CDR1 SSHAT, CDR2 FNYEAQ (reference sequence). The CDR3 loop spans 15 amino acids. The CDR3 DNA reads TGTGCTAGCAGCTCCCGGGGGGACCCCTGGGAGACCCAGTACTTC. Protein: CASSSRGDPWETQYF.

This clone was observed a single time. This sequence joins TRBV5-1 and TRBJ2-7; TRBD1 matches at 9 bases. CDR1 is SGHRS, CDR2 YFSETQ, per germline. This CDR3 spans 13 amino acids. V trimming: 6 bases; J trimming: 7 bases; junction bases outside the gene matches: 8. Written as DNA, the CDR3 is TGCGCCAGCAAAGTGGGACAGGGAGAAGAGCAGTACTTC. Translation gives CASKVGQGEEQYF.

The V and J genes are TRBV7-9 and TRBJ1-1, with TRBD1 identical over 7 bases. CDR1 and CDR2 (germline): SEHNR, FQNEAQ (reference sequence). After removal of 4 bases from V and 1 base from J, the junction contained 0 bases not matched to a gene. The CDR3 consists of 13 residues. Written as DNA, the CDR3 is TGTGCCAGCAGCTACAGGGGGAACACTGAAGCTTTCTTT. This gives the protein CASSYRGNTEAFF.

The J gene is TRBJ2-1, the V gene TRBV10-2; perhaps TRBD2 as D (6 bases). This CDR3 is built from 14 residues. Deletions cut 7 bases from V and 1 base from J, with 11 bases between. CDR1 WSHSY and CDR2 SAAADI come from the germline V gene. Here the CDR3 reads CASNPGVSYNEQFF. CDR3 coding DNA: TGCGCCAGCAATCCGGGGGTGTCCTACAATGAGCAGTTCTTC.

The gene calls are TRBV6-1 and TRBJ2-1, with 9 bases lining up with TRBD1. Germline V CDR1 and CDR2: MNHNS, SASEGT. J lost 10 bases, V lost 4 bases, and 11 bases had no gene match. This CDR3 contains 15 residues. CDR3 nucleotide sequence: TGTGCCAGCAGTGTAACCCGGGACAGGGTGGGGGAGCAGTTCTTC. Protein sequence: CASSVTRDRVGEQFF.

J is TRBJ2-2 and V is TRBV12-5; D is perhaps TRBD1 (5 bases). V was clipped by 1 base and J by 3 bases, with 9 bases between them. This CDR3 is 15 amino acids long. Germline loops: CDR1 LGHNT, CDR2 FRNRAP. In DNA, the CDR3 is TGTGCTAGTGGTTTGGGCGACAGATACACCGGGGAGCTGTTTTTT. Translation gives CASGLGDRYTGELFF.

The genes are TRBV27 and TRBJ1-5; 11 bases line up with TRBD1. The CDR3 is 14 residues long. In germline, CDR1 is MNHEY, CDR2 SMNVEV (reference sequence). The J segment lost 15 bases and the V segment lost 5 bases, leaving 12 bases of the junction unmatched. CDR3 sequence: CASSTTGQGALRHF. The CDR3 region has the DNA TGTGCCAGCAGTACAACAGGACAGGGGGCCTTACGGCATTTT.

The CDR3, as DNA: TGTGCCAGCAGCAAGCGGCAGGGAGGAACTAATGAAAAACTGTTTTTT. This translates into CASSKRQGGTNEKLFF. The chain couples TRBV6-6 to TRBJ1-4; possibly TRBD1 for D (5 bases). CDR1 is MNHNY, CDR2 SVGAGI, per germline (reference sequence). Trimming cost V 6 bases and J 1 base, with 15 bases left between them. The CDR3 totals 16 residues.